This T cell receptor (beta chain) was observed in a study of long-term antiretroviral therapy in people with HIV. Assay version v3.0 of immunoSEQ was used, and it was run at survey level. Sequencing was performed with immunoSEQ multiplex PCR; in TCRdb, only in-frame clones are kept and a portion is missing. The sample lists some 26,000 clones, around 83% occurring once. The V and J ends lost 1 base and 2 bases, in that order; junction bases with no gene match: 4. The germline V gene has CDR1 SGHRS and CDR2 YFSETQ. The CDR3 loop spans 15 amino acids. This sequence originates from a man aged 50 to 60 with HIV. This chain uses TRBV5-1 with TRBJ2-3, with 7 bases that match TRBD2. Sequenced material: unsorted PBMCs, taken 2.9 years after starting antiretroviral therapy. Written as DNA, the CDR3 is TGCGCCAGCAGCTTGCCTAGCGGTTTCACAGATACGCAGTATTTT. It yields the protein CASSLPSGFTDTQYF. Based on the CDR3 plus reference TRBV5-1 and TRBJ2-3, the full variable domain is KAGVTQTPRYLIKTRGQQVTLSCSPISGHRSVSWYQQTPGQGLQFLFEYFSETQRNKGNFPGRFSGRQFSNSRSEMNVSTLELGDSALYLCASSLPSGFTDTQYFGPGTRLTVL.